What follows are 7 T cell receptor beta chains derived from one specimen sequenced in a study of shared clonotypes between healthy human individuals. The repertoire was sequenced with immunoSEQ multiplex PCR; TCRdb's copy has only in-frame clones and lacks some. Seen here are over 2 million clones, approximately 90% observed once, and the top ten hold approximately 0.41%. Sequencing was carried out using naive CD4+ T cells from PBMCs. Subset of the sample: CD45RA+ positively selected. The origin of the receptors is a man between 18 and 29 years old in good health. Some clones in this sample may be carry-over from other donors' samples.

The CDR3 reads CASSYSQGQGTGELFF. CDR3 in DNA: TGTGCCAGCAGTTACTCTCAGGGACAGGGCACCGGGGAGCTGTTTTTT. V is TRBV6-5 and J is TRBJ2-2; TRBD1 agrees at 9 bases. Per germline, CDR1 MNHEY and CDR2 SVGAGI. The CDR3 loop spans 16 amino acids. J lost 4 bases, V lost 0 bases, and 3 bases had no gene match.

The CDR3 DNA is TGTGCCAGTAGTCCTTCGGACAATAACCGACCAAATGAAGCTTTCTTT. Translating it yields CASSPSDNNRPNEAFF. V usage is TRBV19 and J usage is TRBJ1-1, with D tentatively TRBD1 (5 bases). This CDR3 is built from 16 residues. Trimming shortened V by 5 bases and J by 7 bases, and 23 bases separated the two germline ends. The germline gives CDR1 LNHDA, CDR2 SQIVND (reference sequence).

V usage is TRBV11-2 and J usage is TRBJ2-5; the D gene is possibly TRBD2 (5 bases). Per germline, CDR1 SGHAT and CDR2 FQNNGV. The CDR3 is 14 amino acids. Between the trimmed V and J ends, which lost 0 bases and 4 bases, there was a span of 9 bases. The CDR3 DNA reads as TGTGCCAGCAGCTTAGATCCGGGAACAGAGACCCAGTACTTC. It is translated as CASSLDPGTETQYF.

The V gene is TRBV2, the J gene TRBJ1-1; a weak D match, TRBD1 (6 bases). V gave up 6 bases and J gave up 1 base, with 12 bases separating them. CDR3 length equals 14 residues. The germline V gene encodes CDR1 SNHLY and CDR2 FYNNEI. The CDR3 loop is CASRYEGQNTEAFF. In DNA, the CDR3 is TGTGCCAGCAGGTACGAGGGACAGAACACTGAAGCTTTCTTT. The full variable domain, rest sourced from reference TRBV2 and TRBJ1-1, is EPEVTQTPSHQVTQMGQEVILRCVPISNHLYFYWYRQILGQKVEFLVSFYNNEISEKSEIFDDQFSVERPDGSNFTLKIRSTKLEDSAMYFCASRYEGQNTEAFFGQGTRLTVV.

Turning to this clone: The same CDR3 also results from other DNA sequences found in this sample. The V gene is TRBV19, the J gene TRBJ2-1; D remains unclear. Germline-derived CDR1 and CDR2 are LNHDA and SQIVND (reference sequence). This CDR3 contains 11 residues. With 3 bases removed from V and 7 bases from J, the gap between germline ends came to 4 bases. The CDR3 protein is CASSILNEQFF. The CDR3 region has the DNA TGTGCCAGTAGTATTCTTAATGAGCAGTTCTTC.

This sequence joins TRBV19 and TRBJ1-3; 8 nucleotides align to TRBD1. This CDR3 spans 13 amino acids. Germline values: CDR1 LNHDA, CDR2 SQIVND (reference sequence). Trimming cost V 5 bases and J 8 bases; bases outside gene matches: 5. The CDR3 DNA follows: TGTGCCAGTAGTGATGGACAGGGAGACACCATATATTTT. This gives the protein CASSDGQGDTIYF.

V gene TRBV2 combines with J gene TRBJ2-4; a weak D match, TRBD1 (6 bases). Trimming took 6 bases from V and 1 from J, leaving 7 bases between them. Germline V CDR1 and CDR2: SNHLY, FYNNEI. This CDR3 has 13 residues. The CDR3 coding sequence is TGTGCCAGCAGCGACAGGGCCAAAAACATTCAGTACTTC. Translated, it gives CASSDRAKNIQYF.